Following are 22 T cell receptor beta chains from one sample sequenced in a study of blood T cell repertoires in COVID-19. Clones were sequenced by immunoSEQ multiplex PCR, and TCRdb holds only the in-frame ones, with some missing. The sample carries about 300,000 clones, about 81% recorded once. The sequenced sample was peripheral blood. The receptors originated from a human donor with COVID-19, enrolled during active disease. The donor label of this sample is uncertain.

For this clone: The same CDR3 also results from other DNA sequences found in this sample. This rearrangement joins TRBV29-1 to TRBJ2-5; TRBD2 is a possible D gene (5 bases). The CDR3 consists of 10 residues. V gave up 5 bases and J gave up 5 bases, with 6 bases separating them. Germline V lookup: CDR1 SQVTM, CDR2 ANQGSEA. The CDR3 DNA follows: TGCAGCGTTCGAGGGGAGACCCAGTACTTC. Residues: CSVRGETQYF. Full variable domain (outside the CDR3, taken from reference TRBV29-1 and TRBJ2-5): SAVISQKPSRDICQRGTSLTIQCQVDSQVTMMFWYRQQPGQSLTLIATANQGSEATYESGFVIDKFPISRPNLTFSTLTVSNMSPEDSSIYLCSVRGETQYFGPGTRLLVL.

The chain has TRBV18 and TRBJ1-1, with TRBD1 matching over 10 bases. The CDR3 runs to 19 residues. V lost 3 bases and J lost 1; bases outside the gene matches: 14. In germline, CDR1 is KGHSH, CDR2 LQKENI. Here the CDR3 DNA reads TGTGCCAGCTCACCGCCGGGGGACAGGGGATTGTTTGGGAACACTGAAGCTTTCTTT. It translates to CASSPPGDRGLFGNTEAFF.

The rearrangement joins TRBV7-3 to TRBJ2-1; perhaps TRBD1 as D (5 bases). Trimming took 2 bases from V and 4 from J, leaving 15 bases between them. The CDR3 is made up of 16 amino acids. Germline V gives CDR1 SGHTA, CDR2 FQGTGA. The CDR3 loop is CASSLGLGRGYNEQFF. The CDR3 DNA reads TGTGCCAGCAGCTTAGGGCTGGGGCGTGGGTACAATGAGCAGTTCTTC.

The chain has TRBV11-3 and TRBJ2-7; D perhaps matches TRBD2 (6 bases). Trimming shortened V by 5 bases and J by 2 bases, and 13 bases separated the two germline ends. Per germline, CDR1 SGHNT and CDR2 YENEEA. CDR3 length equals 14 residues. CDR3 in DNA: TGTGCCAGCAGCCACGGGAGACCTCCCTACGAGCAGTACTTC. Protein: CASSHGRPPYEQYF.

The V and J genes are TRBV7-2 and TRBJ2-3; weak D call: TRBD2 (7 bases). Germline V CDR1 and CDR2: SGHTA, FQGNSA. There are 16 residues in the CDR3. Trimming removed 8 bases from V and 1 base from J, with 19 bases in between. The CDR3 bases are TGTGCCAGCTCCTCTAGGGGGGGCTCACGCACAGATACGCAGTATTTT. This translates into CASSSRGGSRTDTQYF. Using reference TRBV7-2 and TRBJ2-3 for the parts outside the CDR3, the full variable domain is GAGVSQSPSNKVTEKGKDVELRCDPISGHTALYWYRQSLGQGLEFLIYFQGNSAPDKSGLPSDRFSAERTGGSVSTLTIQRTQQEDSAVYLCASSSRGGSRTDTQYFGPGTRLTVL.

This clone came up a few times. This rearrangement joins TRBV7-9 to TRBJ2-1; possible D gene TRBD2, 6 bases. CDR1 is SEHNR and CDR2 is FQNEAQ in the germline V gene (reference sequence). The CDR3 contains 18 residues. V lost 4 bases, J lost 5 bases, and 24 bases lay in between. The CDR3 region is CASSSRFRVRGGHNEQFF. CDR3 nucleotides: TGTGCCAGCAGCTCCCGGTTCCGGGTTCGGGGAGGTCACAATGAGCAGTTCTTC.

This rearrangement joins TRBV29-1 to TRBJ1-5, with TRBD1 identical over 11 bases. This CDR3 has 20 residues. Germline CDR1 SQVTM, CDR2 ANQGSEA. J was trimmed by 6 bases and V by 6 bases; bases with no gene match: 25. For the CDR3, the DNA is TGCAGCGTCCCCGGGGTGTGCGGACAGGGGGCACTATTAACAAGTCAGCCCCAGCATTTT. It is translated as CSVPGVCGQGALLTSQPQHF.

Turning to this clone: At one boundary the junction diverges from the germline segment, which might be a read error. The rearrangement uses TRBV11-2 and TRBJ1-2, with D unclear. CDR1 is SGHAT, CDR2 FQNNGV, per germline. This CDR3 has 11 residues. DNA of the CDR3: TGTGCCAGCAGCTTAGGAACAGCAAAAATGTTC. Its protein is CASSLGTAKMF. The full variable domain, its missing parts supplied by reference TRBV11-2 and TRBJ1-2, is EAGVAQSPRYKIIEKRQSVAFWCNPISGHATLYWYQQILGQGPKLLIQFQNNGVVDDSQLPKDRFSAERLKGVDSTLKIQPAKLEDSAVYLCASSLGTAKMFGSGTRLTVV.

With regard to this clone: Mismatch with germline at one junction end may stem from a read error. The V gene is TRBV28, the J gene TRBJ2-2, with TRBD2 matching over 7 bases. Germline-derived CDR1 and CDR2 are MDHEN and SYDVKM. The length of the CDR3 is 13 residues. The DNA of the CDR3 is TGTGCCAGCAGCCTCGACTACCCGGGGGGGCTGTTTTTT. It is translated as CASSLDYPGGLFF.

The rearrangement links TRBV7-9 to TRBJ1-6; D call uncertain. Germline CDR1 SEHNR, CDR2 FQNEAQ (reference sequence). The CDR3 has 16 amino acids. V was clipped by 4 bases and J by 0 bases, with 10 bases between them. The CDR3 reads CASSSPLSSYNSPLHF. DNA of the CDR3: TGTGCCAGCAGCTCCCCTCTTAGCTCCTATAATTCACCCCTCCACTTT.

The chain uses TRBV2 and TRBJ2-1; TRBD2 matches 8 bases. The CDR3 length is 15 residues. Losses at the gene ends were 7 bases for V and 8 bases for J; bases not matched to a gene: 13. CDR1 and CDR2 (germline): SNHLY, FYNNEI. CDR3 residues: CASIPQTGGSYEQFF. The CDR3 nucleotides are TGTGCCAGCATCCCTCAAACGGGGGGGTCGTATGAGCAGTTCTTC.

This clone was detected a few times. The chain employs TRBV6-6 and TRBJ1-5, with D hard to call. There are 14 residues in the CDR3. Trimming shortened V by 0 bases and J by 2 bases, and 5 bases separated the two germline ends. Germline loops: CDR1 MNHNY, CDR2 SVGAGI (reference sequence). The CDR3 nucleotides read TGTGCCAGCAGTTACTCGGCTGGCAATCAGCCCCAGCATTTT. It codes for CASSYSAGNQPQHF.

The rearrangement joins TRBV19 to TRBJ1-1, with 7 bases matching TRBD1. V dropped 6 bases and J dropped 0; count of bases not matched to a gene: 16. The CDR3 extends over 18 amino acids. CDR1 LNHDA and CDR2 SQIVND come from the germline V gene (reference sequence). The CDR3 sequence: CASRLPLKKGAMNTEAFF. The CDR3 coding sequence is TGTGCCAGTAGACTCCCATTAAAGAAGGGGGCAATGAACACTGAAGCTTTCTTT.

This clone has only a few counts. V gene TRBV18 combines with J gene TRBJ2-5, with a weak D call TRBD2 (5 bases). The V and J ends lost 2 bases and 5 bases respectively, with 9 bases between them. From germline, CDR1 is KGHSH and CDR2 LQKENI. The CDR3 is made up of 13 amino acids. CDR3 loop: CASSPNGKETQYF. The CDR3 bases are TGTGCCAGCTCACCAAACGGGAAGGAGACCCAGTACTTC.

This CDR3 is CASSRQPGQGLSGANVLTF. The DNA of the CDR3 is TGCGCCAGCAGCCGCCAGCCGGGACAGGGCTTATCTGGGGCCAACGTCCTGACTTTC. The V gene is TRBV4-1, the J gene TRBJ2-6, with TRBD1 matching 9 bases. In germline, CDR1 is MGHRA, CDR2 YSYEKL. V lost 4 bases, J lost 1 base, and 11 bases stayed unmatched. The CDR3 extends over 19 amino acids.

This clone has a handful of counts. CDR3 amino acids: CASSAGTANNQPQHF. The CDR3 DNA follows: TGTGCCAGCAGCGCCGGGACAGCTAACAATCAGCCCCAGCATTTT. The V and J genes are TRBV2 and TRBJ1-5, with 7 nucleotides matching TRBD1. The CDR3 is 15 amino acids. The V and J ends lost 6 bases and 3 bases, in that order; junction bases with no gene match: 8. Per germline, CDR1 SNHLY and CDR2 FYNNEI.

This clone was counted a single time. In DNA, the CDR3 is TGTGCCAGCAGCGTTGACGGGACAGGGGATTCACCCCTCCACTTT. Its protein product is CASSVDGTGDSPLHF. The chain recombines TRBV5-6 with TRBJ1-6; 10 nucleotides line up with TRBD1. The CDR3 runs to 15 residues. From germline, CDR1 is SGHDT and CDR2 YYEEEE. V lost 4 bases, J lost 8 bases, and 6 bases stayed unmatched.

V usage is TRBV7-3 and J usage is TRBJ2-1, with 8 bases matching TRBD2. The trim removed 0 bases at V and 9 bases at J, leaving 7 bases unmatched. The CDR3 contains 15 residues. Germline V gives CDR1 SGHTA, CDR2 FQGTGA. In DNA, the CDR3 is TGTGCCAGCAGCTTAACAGCGGGAGATAGTAGTGAGCAGTTCTTC. This codes for CASSLTAGDSSEQFF.

This clone was picked up one time. V usage is TRBV27 and J usage is TRBJ1-5; 10 bases line up with TRBD1. The germline V gene encodes CDR1 MNHEY and CDR2 SMNVEV (reference sequence). The CDR3 sequence is 19 residues long. With 2 bases clipped from V and 0 bases from J, the junction kept 10 bases outside the gene matches. The CDR3 loop is CASSLRTRQGAYSNQPQHF. The CDR3 DNA is TGTGCCAGCAGTTTACGTACCAGACAGGGGGCATATAGCAATCAGCCCCAGCATTTT.

The chain uses TRBV5-4 and TRBJ1-2, with D unresolved. Trimming pared 5 bases from V and 5 bases from J, leaving 10 bases between. The CDR3 is 12 residues long. CDR1 and CDR2 from the germline V gene are SGHNT and YYREEE (reference sequence). CDR3 region: CASSDSGYGYTF. CDR3 sequence (DNA): TGTGCCAGCAGTGATTCAGGATATGGCTACACCTTC.

The V and J genes are TRBV5-4 and TRBJ2-3; perhaps TRBD2 as D (5 bases). The CDR3 contains 17 residues. V lost 0 bases to trimming and J lost 0 bases, with 14 bases between them. Per the germline V gene, CDR1 is SGHNT and CDR2 is YYREEE (reference sequence). CDR3 sequence reads: CASSLGVSSGSTDTQYF. The CDR3 DNA reads as TGTGCCAGCAGCTTGGGGGTCTCTTCGGGGAGCACAGATACGCAGTATTTT.

This clone occurred a few times. This chain uses TRBV4-1 with TRBJ2-1, with 7 bases matching TRBD2. Germline lookup yields CDR1 MGHRA and CDR2 YSYEKL. CDR3 length: 16 residues. The ends lost 1 base at V and 6 bases at J; junction bases unmatched: 9. DNA for the CDR3: TGCGCCAGCAGCCAAGTAATAACTAGCGTGGGCAATGAGCAGTTCTTC. The encoded protein is CASSQVITSVGNEQFF.